These T cell receptor beta chains were read from a single sample in a study of CD8 T cells in ankylosing spondylitis. TCRdb re-called the 5' RACE reads through MiXCR, storing one row per CDR3 protein. The table has around 140,000 distinct CDR3 sequences, about an eighth seen once; the top ten hold roughly 4.3%. Sequenced input: blood, either unsorted or a sorted T cell fraction (not recorded which). These receptor sequences come from a female donor with ankylosing spondylitis or in good health (not recorded which). The CDR3 runs from the conserved cysteine through the conserved F or W. Each record gives: V gene, J gene, D gene, clone size, CDR3 DNA, CDR3 protein. D genes are given only for firm matches. Expanded clones are given a class, and other clones once, few, many or no size at all.

TRBV20-1	TRBJ1-5	-	-	TGCAGTGCTAGAGATCCAGACAGCTTTTCCCCACATAATCAGCCCCAGCATTTT	CSARDPDSFSPHNQPQHF
TRBV28	TRBJ1-2	-	many	TGTGCCAGCAGTTTGTTGGGGGACTATGGCTACACCTTC	CASSLLGDYGYTF
TRBV5-1	TRBJ2-1	TRBD1	many	TGCGCCAGCAGCTTGGGACAGGGACACAATGAGCAGTTCTTC	CASSLGQGHNEQFF
TRBV6-2/TRBV6-3	TRBJ1-3	-	many	TGTGCCAGCAGTTACTCGCCCATCTCTGGAAACACCATATATTTT	CASSYSPISGNTIYF
TRBV29-1	TRBJ1-1	-	many	TGCAGCGTTGTTGTGTACACTGAAGCTTTCTTT	CSVVVYTEAFF
TRBV5-4	TRBJ2-5	-	-	TGTGCCAGCAGCTTGGAGGTGGGAATGGAAGAGACCCAGTACTTC	CASSLEVGMEETQYF
TRBV12-3/TRBV12-4	TRBJ2-3	-	-	TGTGCCAGCAGTTTCGCGTGGAACCAGCCCCAGTATTTT	CASSFAWNQPQYF
TRBV12-3/TRBV12-4	TRBJ2-3	-	many	TGTGCCAGCACCGGGGGACACCGAGGCGGTACGCAGTATTTT	CASTGGHRGGTQYF
TRBV7-2	TRBJ1-1	-	many	TGTGCCAGCAGCTTAGCCCCGGGCATGAACACTGAAGCTTTCTTT	CASSLAPGMNTEAFF
TRBV5-1	TRBJ2-2	-	many	TGCGCCAGCAGCCCAGAAAACACCGGGGAGCTGTTTTTT	CASSPENTGELFF
TRBV5-5	TRBJ2-5	-	many	TGTGCCAGCAGCCTCGGCCTAGTCTTAGAGACCCAGTACTTC	CASSLGLVLETQYF
TRBV6-1	TRBJ2-3	TRBD2	many	TGTGCCACCGATCCCATAGCGGGAGAAGGCCCAGATACGCAGTATTTT	CATDPIAGEGPDTQYF
TRBV18	TRBJ1-6	-	many	TGTGCCAGCTCACCACGAGGACGGCTGAGCTCCTATAATTCACCCCTCCACTTT	CASSPRGRLSSYNSPLHF
TRBV29-1	TRBJ1-4	-	many	TGCAGCGCTGCCCCCCGGAGCCCCAATGAAAAACTGTTTTTT	CSAAPRSPNEKLFF
TRBV7-8	TRBJ1-5	-	many	TGTGCCAGCAGCTTAAGATCGGGTTCGACAAGCGGGCGGCCCCAGCATTTT	CASSLRSGSTSGRPQHF
TRBV20-1	TRBJ1-1	-	many	TGCAGTGCTAGGTTGAACACTGAAGCTTTCTTT	CSARLNTEAFF
TRBV20-1	TRBJ2-1	-	-	TGCAGTGCTACTCAGGTAGCGAACAATGAGCAGTTCTTC	CSATQVANNEQFF
TRBV29-1	TRBJ2-7	-	many	TGCAGCGTTCTGGGACTGCAGACCTACGAGCAGTACTTC	CSVLGLQTYEQYF
TRBV27	TRBJ1-3	-	many	TGTGCCAGCAGTCCCGAAAAGGGACGTTGCTCTGGAAACACCATATATTTT	CASSPEKGRCSGNTIYF
TRBV5-1	TRBJ2-2	-	-	TGCGCCAGCAGCTTGAAAACCGCGAACACCGGGGAGCTGTTTTTT	CASSLKTANTGELFF
TRBV11-2	TRBJ2-3	TRBD2	many	TGTGCCAGCAGCCAATGGGCGCTAGCGGGTTCCACAGATACGCAGTATTTT	CASSQWALAGSTDTQYF
TRBV19	TRBJ1-3	-	many	TGTGCCAGCACAGGACGGCAGGCTGGAAACACCATATATTTT	CASTGRQAGNTIYF
TRBV11-2	TRBJ1-2	TRBD1	many	TGTGCCAGCAGCTTAGATAGGACAGGCGGATATGGCTACACCTTC	CASSLDRTGGYGYTF
TRBV6-2/TRBV6-3	TRBJ2-5	-	many	TGTGCCAGCAGTTACGGGGGCGCTCAAGAGACCCAGTACTTC	CASSYGGAQETQYF
TRBV5-1	TRBJ2-5	TRBD2	many	TGCGCCAGCAGCGTTACTAGCGGCGGCCAAGAGACCCAGTACTTC	CASSVTSGGQETQYF
TRBV18	TRBJ2-7	-	many	TGTGCCAGCTCACCCCCCGAGACCTATCTTGGAGAGCAGTACTTC	CASSPPETYLGEQYF
TRBV28	TRBJ1-5	-	many	TGTGCCAGCAGTCTTAGTTCCCTACAGGGTGGCCAGCCCCAGCATTTT	CASSLSSLQGGQPQHF
TRBV7-2	TRBJ1-5	-	-	TGTGCCAGCAGCTTGGTCTTTGGGGGCAATCGGCCCCAGCATTTT	CASSLVFGGNRPQHF
TRBV12-3/TRBV12-4	TRBJ1-2	-	many	TGTGCCAGCAGTTACTCCGACAGGATAGGCTACACCTTC	CASSYSDRIGYTF
TRBV6-1	TRBJ2-2	-	-	TGTGCCAGCCGTCGGACCCCGACCACCGGGGAGCTGTTTTTT	CASRRTPTTGELFF
TRBV7-2	TRBJ2-2	-	few	TGTGCCAGCAGCAGGGGGACCACCGGGGAGCTGTTTTTT	CASSRGTTGELFF
TRBV18	TRBJ2-7	TRBD1	many	TGTGCCAGCTCTCTTCAAACCGGGACAGGGGGCGAGCAGTACTTC	CASSLQTGTGGEQYF
TRBV10-3	TRBJ2-5	-	many	TGTGCCATCAGTGTAAATACAGGGTTGGGAGAGACCCAGTACTTC	CAISVNTGLGETQYF
TRBV5-1	TRBJ2-7	-	many	TGCGCCAGCAGCTTGGACGCCAGCTATCGGGAGCAGTACTTC	CASSLDASYREQYF
TRBV7-2	TRBJ1-2	TRBD1	-	TGTGCCAGCAGCTTACAGGGGGCCCAGGTTGGCTACACCTTC	CASSLQGAQVGYTF
TRBV11-2	TRBJ2-1	-	many	TGTGCCAGCAGCTTACCGGACTACCGGAGCTCCTACAATGAGCAGTTCTTC	CASSLPDYRSSYNEQFF
TRBV14	TRBJ1-2	-	-	TGTGCCAGCAGCCAAGGAAGGACAGTCTATGGCTACACCTTC	CASSQGRTVYGYTF
TRBV7-4	TRBJ2-3	-	-	TGTGCCAGCAGCGGGCAGGTCTCTAGCACAGATACGCAGTATTTT	CASSGQVSSTDTQYF
TRBV5-1	TRBJ1-1	-	many	TGCGCCAGCAGCTTGGCTGCGGGGGCCCGGACTGAAGCTTTCTTT	CASSLAAGARTEAFF
TRBV6-5	TRBJ2-2	-	-	TGTGCCAGCAATTCAAGAAGTGACACCGGGGAGCTGTTTTTT	CASNSRSDTGELFF
TRBV28	TRBJ1-1	TRBD1	-	TGTGCCAGCAGGCCGGACGGGGACAGAGCTTTCTTT	CASRPDGDRAFF
TRBV6-1	TRBJ1-2	-	-	TGTGCCAGCAGTGAAATCCCGGGTTTTTCGGGCTACACCTTC	CASSEIPGFSGYTF
TRBV4-2	TRBJ2-7	-	many	TGTGCCAGCAGCCACCTAGATGACGAGCAGTACTTC	CASSHLDDEQYF
TRBV5-1	TRBJ2-3	TRBD2	many	TGCGCCAGCAGCTCAAGACTAGCGGGAGGAACAGATACGCAGTATTTT	CASSSRLAGGTDTQYF
TRBV20-1	TRBJ2-2	-	many	TGCAGTGCTAGAGAACGGACTCGGAGCACCGGGGAGCTGTTTTTT	CSARERTRSTGELFF
TRBV19	TRBJ1-5	-	many	TGTGCCACGGCAATCCGGGGCAATCAGCCCCAGCATTTT	CATAIRGNQPQHF
TRBV10-2	TRBJ2-1	TRBD1	few	TGCGCCAGCAGGCCGGACAGGGGAAATGAGCAGTTCTTC	CASRPDRGNEQFF
TRBV7-9	TRBJ1-5	-	-	TGTGCCAGCAGCCGCGTGGACAGTCAGCCCCAGCATTTT	CASSRVDSQPQHF
TRBV6-6	TRBJ2-1	TRBD1	few	TGTGCCAGCAGTGACAGGGGCAATGAGCAGTTCTTC	CASSDRGNEQFF
TRBV7-9	TRBJ2-1	-	many	TGTGCCAGCAGCCCAAGCAGAAATGAGCAGTTCTTC	CASSPSRNEQFF
TRBV5-1	TRBJ1-4	-	once	TGCGCCAGCAGTTATAAGGGTCATGAAAAACTGTTTTTT	CASSYKGHEKLFF
TRBV7-3	TRBJ2-2	-	-	TGTGCCAGCACGGGGGGCGTGGGCACCGGGGAGCTGTTTTTT	CASTGGVGTGELFF
TRBV10-3	TRBJ2-7	TRBD1	many	TGTGCCATCAGGGCGACAGGGGTCTACGAGCAGTACTTC	CAIRATGVYEQYF
TRBV20-1	TRBJ2-1	TRBD1	many	TGCAGTGCTACCTCCGGGACAGGGACCAATGAGCAGTTCTTC	CSATSGTGTNEQFF
TRBV19	TRBJ2-2	-	many	TGTGCCAGTCGGTTTTTAAGGACCGGGGAGCTGTTTTTT	CASRFLRTGELFF
TRBV24-1	TRBJ2-1	TRBD2	many	TGTGCCACCAGTGATATCCCGACTAGCGGGAGAAACTCCTACAATGAGCAGTTCTTC	CATSDIPTSGRNSYNEQFF